This T cell receptor beta chain stems from a study of blood T cells in healthy people across ages. General study findings and limits: When set beside aged donors, long-lived donors presented more naive CD4+ cells and higher diversity.

Ten or more counts support this clonotype. Its antigen is still unknown. With a J-beta primer mix and a sample-barcoded 5' primer, a second PCR ran about 7 to 11 cycles. From the 5' RACE reads, TCRdb called clonotypes with MiXCR, one entry per CDR3 protein. The repertoire has under 2 million distinct CDR3 sequences, about 31% of them found once; the top ten carry about 11%. The CDR3 loop spans 14 amino acids. CDR1 is DFQATT and CDR2 is SNEGSKA in the germline V gene (reference sequence). V was clipped by 5 bases and J by 1 base; unmatched bases: 7. Sequencing used blood. The origin of this receptor is a woman in her 30s in good health. The chain carries TRBV20-1 and TRBJ2-7, with 8 nucleotides matching TRBD2. CDR3 sequence: CSAPSGSLSYEQYF. The DNA for the CDR3 is TGCAGTGCTCCGAGCGGGAGTTTGTCCTACGAGCAGTACTTC.